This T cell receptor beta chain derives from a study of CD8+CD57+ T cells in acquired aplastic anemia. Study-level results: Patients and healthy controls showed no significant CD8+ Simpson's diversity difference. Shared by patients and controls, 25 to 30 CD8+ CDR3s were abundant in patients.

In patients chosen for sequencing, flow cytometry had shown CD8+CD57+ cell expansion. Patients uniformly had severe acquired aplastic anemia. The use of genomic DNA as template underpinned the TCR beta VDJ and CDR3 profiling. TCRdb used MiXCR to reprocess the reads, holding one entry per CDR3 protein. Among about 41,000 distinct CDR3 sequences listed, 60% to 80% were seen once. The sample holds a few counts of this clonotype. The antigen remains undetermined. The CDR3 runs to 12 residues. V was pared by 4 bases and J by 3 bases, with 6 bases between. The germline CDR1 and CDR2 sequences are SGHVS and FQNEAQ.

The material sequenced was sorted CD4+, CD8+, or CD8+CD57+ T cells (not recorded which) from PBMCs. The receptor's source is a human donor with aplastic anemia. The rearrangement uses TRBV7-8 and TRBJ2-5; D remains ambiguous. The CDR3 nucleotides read TGTGCCAGCAGCTCCGGTGAAGAGACCCAGTACTTC. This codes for CASSSGEETQYF.